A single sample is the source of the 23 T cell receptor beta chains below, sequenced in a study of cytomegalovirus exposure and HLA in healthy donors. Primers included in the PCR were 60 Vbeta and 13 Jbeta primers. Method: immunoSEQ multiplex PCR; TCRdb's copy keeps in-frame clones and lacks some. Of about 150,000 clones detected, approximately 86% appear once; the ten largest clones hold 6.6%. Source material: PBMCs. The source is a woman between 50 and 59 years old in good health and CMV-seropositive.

The CDR3 loop is CASSPGDSSYEQYF. In DNA, the CDR3 is TGTGCCAGTAGTCCCGGGGACAGCTCCTACGAGCAGTACTTC. V is TRBV19 and J is TRBJ2-7; the match to TRBD1 covers 7 bases. This CDR3 comprises 14 residues. J gave up 0 bases and V 5 bases, and 4 bases lay outside the gene matches. Germline V gene data show CDR1 as LNHDA and CDR2 as SQIVND (reference sequence).

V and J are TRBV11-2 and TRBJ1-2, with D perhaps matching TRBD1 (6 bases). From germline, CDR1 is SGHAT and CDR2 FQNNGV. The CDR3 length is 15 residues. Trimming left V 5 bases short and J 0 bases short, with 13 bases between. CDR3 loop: CASSPWQGSNYGYTF. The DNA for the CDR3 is TGTGCCAGCAGCCCTTGGCAGGGGTCTAACTATGGCTACACCTTC.

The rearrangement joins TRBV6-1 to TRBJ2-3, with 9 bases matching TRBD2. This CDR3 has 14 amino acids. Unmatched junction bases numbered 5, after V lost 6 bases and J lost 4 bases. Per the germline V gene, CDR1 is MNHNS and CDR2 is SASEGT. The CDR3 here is CASSKSGGPDTQYF. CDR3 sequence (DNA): TGTGCCAGCAGCAAAAGCGGGGGGCCAGATACGCAGTATTTT.

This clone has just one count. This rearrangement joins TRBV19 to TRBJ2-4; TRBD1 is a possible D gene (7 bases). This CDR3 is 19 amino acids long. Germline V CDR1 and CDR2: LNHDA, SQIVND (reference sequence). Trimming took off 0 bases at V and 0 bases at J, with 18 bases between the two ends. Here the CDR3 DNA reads TGTGCCAGTAGTATAGATCTTGGCGGGACAGACATAGCCAAAAACATTCAGTACTTC. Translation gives CASSIDLGGTDIAKNIQYF.

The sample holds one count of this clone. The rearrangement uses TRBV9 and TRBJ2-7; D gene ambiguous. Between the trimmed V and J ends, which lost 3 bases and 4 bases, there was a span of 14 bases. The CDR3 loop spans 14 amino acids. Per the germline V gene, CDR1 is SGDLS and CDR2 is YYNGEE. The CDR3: CASSAHPSTYEQYF. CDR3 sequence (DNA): TGTGCCAGCAGCGCCCACCCCTCTACTTACGAGCAGTACTTC.

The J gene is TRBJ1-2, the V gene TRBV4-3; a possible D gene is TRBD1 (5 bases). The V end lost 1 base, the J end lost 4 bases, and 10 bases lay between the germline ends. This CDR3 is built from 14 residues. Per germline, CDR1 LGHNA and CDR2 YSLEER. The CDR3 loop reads CASSQVTGSYGYTF. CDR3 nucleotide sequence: TGCGCCAGCAGCCAAGTAACAGGAAGCTATGGCTACACCTTC.

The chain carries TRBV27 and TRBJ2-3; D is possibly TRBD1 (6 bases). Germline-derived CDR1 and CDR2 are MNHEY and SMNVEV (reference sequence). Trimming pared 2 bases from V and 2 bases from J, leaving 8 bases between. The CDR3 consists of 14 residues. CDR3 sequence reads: CASSLGGITDTQYF. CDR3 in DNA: TGTGCCAGCAGTTTAGGGGGCATCACAGATACGCAGTATTTT.

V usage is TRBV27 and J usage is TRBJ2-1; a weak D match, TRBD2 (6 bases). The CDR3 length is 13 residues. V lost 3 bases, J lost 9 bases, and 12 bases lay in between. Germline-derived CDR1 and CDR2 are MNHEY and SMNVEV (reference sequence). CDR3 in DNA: TGTGCCAGCAGTTTGAAGCGGGCGAGTGAGCAGTTCTTC. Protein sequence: CASSLKRASEQFF.

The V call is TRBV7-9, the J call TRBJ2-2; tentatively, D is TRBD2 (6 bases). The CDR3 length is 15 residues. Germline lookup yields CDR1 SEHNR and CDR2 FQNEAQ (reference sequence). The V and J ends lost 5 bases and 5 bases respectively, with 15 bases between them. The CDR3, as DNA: TGTGCCAGCAGCCCAATGGGGACTGGGACCGGGGAGCTGTTTTTT. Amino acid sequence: CASSPMGTGTGELFF.

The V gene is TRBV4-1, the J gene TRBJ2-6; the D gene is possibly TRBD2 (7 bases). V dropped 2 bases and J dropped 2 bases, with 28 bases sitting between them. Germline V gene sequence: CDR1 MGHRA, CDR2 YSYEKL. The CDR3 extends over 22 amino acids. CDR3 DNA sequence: TGCGCCAGCAGCCAATCCTTAAATTATGATGGCGGGGGCCCCCCTGGGGCCAACGTCCTGACTTTC. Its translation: CASSQSLNYDGGGPPGANVLTF.

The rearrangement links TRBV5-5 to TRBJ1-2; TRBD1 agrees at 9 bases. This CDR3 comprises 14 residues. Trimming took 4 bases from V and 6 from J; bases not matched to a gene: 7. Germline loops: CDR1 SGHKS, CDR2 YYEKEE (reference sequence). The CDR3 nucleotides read TGTGCCAGCAGCCGCCTTGGACAGGGGAATGGCTACACCTTC. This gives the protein CASSRLGQGNGYTF.

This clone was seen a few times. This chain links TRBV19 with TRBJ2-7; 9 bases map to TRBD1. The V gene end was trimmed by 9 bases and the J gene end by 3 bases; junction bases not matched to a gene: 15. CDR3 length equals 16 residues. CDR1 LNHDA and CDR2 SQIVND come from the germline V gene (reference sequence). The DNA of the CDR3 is TGTGCCAGCTCAGACAGGGGGGAGCGTGGAAACTACGAGCAGTACTTC. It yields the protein CASSDRGERGNYEQYF.

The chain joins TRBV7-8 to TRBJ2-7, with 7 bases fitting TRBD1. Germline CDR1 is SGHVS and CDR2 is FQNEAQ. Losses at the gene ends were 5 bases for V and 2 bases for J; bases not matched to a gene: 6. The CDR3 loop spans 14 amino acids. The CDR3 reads CASSPRDSAYEQYF. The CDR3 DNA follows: TGTGCCAGCAGCCCCAGGGACAGTGCCTACGAGCAGTACTTC.

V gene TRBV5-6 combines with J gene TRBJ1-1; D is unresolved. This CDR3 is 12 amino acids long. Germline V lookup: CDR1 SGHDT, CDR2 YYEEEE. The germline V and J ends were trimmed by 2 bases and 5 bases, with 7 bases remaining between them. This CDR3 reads CASSFAGTEAFF. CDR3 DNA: TGTGCCAGCAGCTTCGCAGGTACTGAAGCTTTCTTT.

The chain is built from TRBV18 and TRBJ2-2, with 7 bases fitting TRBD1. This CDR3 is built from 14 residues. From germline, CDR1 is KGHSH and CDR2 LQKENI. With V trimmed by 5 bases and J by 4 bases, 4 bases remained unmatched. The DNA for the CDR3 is TGTGCCAGCTCATGGGACAGAGTCACCGGGGAGCTGTTTTTT. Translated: CASSWDRVTGELFF.

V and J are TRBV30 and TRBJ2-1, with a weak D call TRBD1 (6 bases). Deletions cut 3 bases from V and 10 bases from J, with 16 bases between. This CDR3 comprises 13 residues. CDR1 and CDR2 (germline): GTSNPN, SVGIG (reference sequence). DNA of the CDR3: TGTGCCTGGAGAAACAGGGTACGGGAAGAGCAGTTCTTC. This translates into CAWRNRVREEQFF.

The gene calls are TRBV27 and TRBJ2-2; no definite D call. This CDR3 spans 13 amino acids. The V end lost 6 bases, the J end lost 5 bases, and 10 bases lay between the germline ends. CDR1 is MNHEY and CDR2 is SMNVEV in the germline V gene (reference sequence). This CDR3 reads CASRRIVTGELFF. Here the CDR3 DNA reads TGTGCCAGCAGGCGAATAGTTACCGGGGAGCTGTTTTTT.

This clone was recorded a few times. CDR3 sequence: CASSGSRGDYEQYF. The CDR3 nucleotides are TGTGCCAGCAGCGGATCCAGGGGGGACTACGAGCAGTACTTC. The chain joins TRBV7-8 to TRBJ2-7, with a possible D match to TRBD1 (7 bases). The germline V gene has CDR1 SGHVS and CDR2 FQNEAQ. This CDR3 has 14 amino acids. Trimming shortened V by 5 bases and J by 3 bases, and 14 bases separated the two germline ends.

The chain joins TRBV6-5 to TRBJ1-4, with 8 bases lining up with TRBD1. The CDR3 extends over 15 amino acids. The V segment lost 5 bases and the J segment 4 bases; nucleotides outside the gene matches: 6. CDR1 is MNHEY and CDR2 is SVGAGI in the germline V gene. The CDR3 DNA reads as TGTGCCAGCAGTCTGGGACAGGCAATTAATGAAAAACTGTTTTTT. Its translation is CASSLGQAINEKLFF.

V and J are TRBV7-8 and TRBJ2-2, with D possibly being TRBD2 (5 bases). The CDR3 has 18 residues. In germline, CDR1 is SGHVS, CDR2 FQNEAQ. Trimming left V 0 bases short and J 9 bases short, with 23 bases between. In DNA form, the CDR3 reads TGTGCCAGCAGCTTAGCCCGGTTCGGGGTAGTGGACGGGCGGGAGCTGTTTTTT. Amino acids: CASSLARFGVVDGRELFF.

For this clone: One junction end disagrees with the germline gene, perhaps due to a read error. CDR3 amino acids: CASSLGSSGGRTYEQLF. As DNA, the CDR3 is TGTGCCAGCAGCTTAGGTAGTAGCGGGGGCCGGACCTATGAGCAGCTCTTC. The chain carries TRBV7-6 and TRBJ2-1; 9 bases are shared with TRBD2. The CDR3 contains 17 residues. Germline CDR1 is SGHVS and CDR2 is FNYEAQ.

The CDR3 protein is CASRETGGDYEQYF. Here the CDR3 DNA reads TGTGCCAGCAGAGAGACAGGGGGAGACTACGAGCAGTACTTC. The chain is built from TRBV6-5 and TRBJ2-7; 9 nucleotides align to TRBD1. The V gene's germline CDR1 is MNHEY and CDR2 SVGAGI. V trimming: 6 bases; J trimming: 3 bases; junction bases outside the gene matches: 6. The CDR3 contains 14 residues.

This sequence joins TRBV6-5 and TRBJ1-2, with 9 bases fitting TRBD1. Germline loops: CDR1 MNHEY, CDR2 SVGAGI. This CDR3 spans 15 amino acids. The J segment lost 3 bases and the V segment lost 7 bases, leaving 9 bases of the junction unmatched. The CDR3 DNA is TGTGCCAGCAATAAGTACAGGGGGCAAGACTATGGCTACACCTTC. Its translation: CASNKYRGQDYGYTF.